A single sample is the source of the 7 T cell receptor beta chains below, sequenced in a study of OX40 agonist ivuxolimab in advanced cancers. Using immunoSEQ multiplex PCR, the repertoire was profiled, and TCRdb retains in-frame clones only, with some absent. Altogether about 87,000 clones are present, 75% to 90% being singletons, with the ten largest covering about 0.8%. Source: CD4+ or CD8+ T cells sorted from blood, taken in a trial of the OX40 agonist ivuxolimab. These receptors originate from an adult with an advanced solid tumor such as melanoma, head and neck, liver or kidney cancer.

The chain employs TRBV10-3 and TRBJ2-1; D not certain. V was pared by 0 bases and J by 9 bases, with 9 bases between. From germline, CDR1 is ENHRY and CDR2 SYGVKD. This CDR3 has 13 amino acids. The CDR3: CAISESFWGEQFF. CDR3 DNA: TGTGCCATCAGTGAGTCCTTCTGGGGTGAGCAGTTCTTC.

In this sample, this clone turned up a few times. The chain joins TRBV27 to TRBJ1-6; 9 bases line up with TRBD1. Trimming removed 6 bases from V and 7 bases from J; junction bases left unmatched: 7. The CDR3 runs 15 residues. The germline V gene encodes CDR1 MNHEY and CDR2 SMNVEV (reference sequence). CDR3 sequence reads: CASRISDRGNSPLHF. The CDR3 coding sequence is TGTGCCAGCAGAATATCCGACAGGGGGAATTCACCCCTCCACTTT.

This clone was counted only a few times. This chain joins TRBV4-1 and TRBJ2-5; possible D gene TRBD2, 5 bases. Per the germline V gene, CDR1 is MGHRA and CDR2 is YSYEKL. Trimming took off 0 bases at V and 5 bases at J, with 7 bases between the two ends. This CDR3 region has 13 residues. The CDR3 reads CASSQDPGETQYF. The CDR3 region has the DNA TGCGCCAGCAGCCAAGATCCGGGGGAGACCCAGTACTTC.

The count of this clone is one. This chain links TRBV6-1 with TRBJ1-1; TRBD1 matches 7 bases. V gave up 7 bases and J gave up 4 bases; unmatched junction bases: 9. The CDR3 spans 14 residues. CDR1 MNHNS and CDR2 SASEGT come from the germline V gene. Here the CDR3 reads CASIRGGRGTEAFF. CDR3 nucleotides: TGTGCCAGCATTCGAGGGGGCCGGGGCACTGAAGCTTTCTTT.

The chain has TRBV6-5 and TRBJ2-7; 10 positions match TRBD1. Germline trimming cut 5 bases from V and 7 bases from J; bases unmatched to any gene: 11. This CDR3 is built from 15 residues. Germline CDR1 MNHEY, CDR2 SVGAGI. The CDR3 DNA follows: TGTGCCAGCAGTCCCCGGGACAGGGGTATTAGGGAGCAGTACTTC. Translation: CASSPRDRGIREQYF.

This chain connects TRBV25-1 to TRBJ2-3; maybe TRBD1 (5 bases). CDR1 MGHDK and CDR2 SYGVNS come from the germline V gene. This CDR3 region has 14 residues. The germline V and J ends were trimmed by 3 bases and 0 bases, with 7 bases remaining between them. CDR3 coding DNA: TGTGCCAGCAGTGACAGGGCTAGCACAGATACGCAGTATTTT. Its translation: CASSDRASTDTQYF.

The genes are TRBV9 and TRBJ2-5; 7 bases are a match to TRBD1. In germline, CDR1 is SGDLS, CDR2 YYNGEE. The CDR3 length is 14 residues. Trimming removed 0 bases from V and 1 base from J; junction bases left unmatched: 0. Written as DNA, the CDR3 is TGTGCCAGCAGCGTAGGGACAGGCCAAGAGACCCAGTACTTC. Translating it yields CASSVGTGQETQYF.